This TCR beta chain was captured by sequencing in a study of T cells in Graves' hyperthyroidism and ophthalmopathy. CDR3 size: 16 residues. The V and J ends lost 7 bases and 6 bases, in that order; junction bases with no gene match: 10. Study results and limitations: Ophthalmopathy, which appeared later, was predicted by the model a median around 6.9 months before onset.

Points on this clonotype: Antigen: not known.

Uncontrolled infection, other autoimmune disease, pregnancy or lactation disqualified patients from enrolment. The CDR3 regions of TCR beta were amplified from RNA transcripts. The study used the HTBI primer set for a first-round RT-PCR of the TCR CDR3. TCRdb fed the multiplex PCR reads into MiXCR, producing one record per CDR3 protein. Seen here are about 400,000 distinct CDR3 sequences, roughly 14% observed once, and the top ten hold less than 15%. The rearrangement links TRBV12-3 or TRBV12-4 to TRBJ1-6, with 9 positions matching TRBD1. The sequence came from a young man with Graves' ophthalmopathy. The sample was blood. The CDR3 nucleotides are TGTGCCAGCAATACCCGGGACAGGGTCGGTAATTCACCCCTCCACTTT. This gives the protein CASNTRDRVGNSPLHF.